Detailed here is one T cell receptor beta chain. Its target is not known. The sample belongs to a study of cytomegalovirus exposure and HLA in healthy donors. Study-level results: Among CMV-associated TCR beta chains, most appeared HLA-restricted in a later analysis.

This PCR relied on a set of 60 Vbeta primers and 13 Jbeta primers. The method was immunoSEQ multiplex PCR; TCRdb's version includes in-frame clones alone and lacks a portion of them. The sample data list 65,000 to 95,000 clones. CDR3 length: 16 residues. Germline CDR1 reads SGHNT; CDR2 reads YYREEE (reference sequence). V was pared by 0 bases and J by 5 bases, with 8 bases of the junction left unmatched. The chain uses TRBV5-4 and TRBJ2-1, with 7 bases aligning to TRBD2. This clonotype was sampled from a female donor in good health and CMV-seropositive. Sequenced material: PBMCs. In nucleotides, the CDR3 is TGTGCCAGCAGCTTGGTCTTGCGGGAGACGCACAATGAGCAGTTCTTC. The encoded protein is CASSLVLRETHNEQFF.